The next 26 T cell receptor beta chains were all read from a single sample in a study of blood T cells in healthy people across ages. For the second PCR, which ran for about 7 to 11 cycles, a sample-barcoded 5' primer and a J-beta primer mix were used. TCRdb ran MiXCR on the 5' RACE reads and lists one entry per CDR3 protein. The data contain around 800,000 distinct CDR3 sequences, 62% of them singletons. What was sequenced was blood. The receptors here all came from a young man in good health.

Worth noting for this clonotype: The junction and the germline gene differ at one end; a read error may be behind it. The CDR3 spells CASNLVGSNLEKLFF. Here the CDR3 DNA reads TGTGCCAGCAACTTGGTTGGCAGTAACTTAGAAAAACTGTTTTTT. The chain uses TRBV5-6 and TRBJ1-4; no clear D gene. Germline V gives CDR1 SGHDT, CDR2 YYEEEE. CDR3 length: 15 amino acids.

The chain links TRBV20-1 to TRBJ1-2, with D possibly being TRBD1 (6 bases). The ends were cut back, 6 bases at V and 4 bases at J, with 24 bases in the middle. The length of the CDR3 is 16 residues. Germline V gene data show CDR1 as DFQATT and CDR2 as SNEGSKA (reference sequence). The CDR3 DNA reads TGCAGTGCCCCGCCCCGGGGCAGGGGCGACCTCTATGGCTACACCTTC. Translated, it gives CSAPPRGRGDLYGYTF.

A few counts support this clonotype. This chain joins TRBV5-1 and TRBJ2-7, with TRBD2 identical over 8 bases. Near its end, the DNA agrees better with TRBJ2-1, so the J call may be wrong. The CDR3 runs to 16 residues. The germline V gene encodes CDR1 SGHRS and CDR2 YFSETQ. DNA of the CDR3: TGCGCCAGCAGCTTGAATCCCACGAGCGGGGGCAATGAGCAGTTCTTC. Protein product: CASSLNPTSGGNEQFF.

The J gene is TRBJ2-3, the V gene TRBV29-1, with D unclear. Germline V gene sequence: CDR1 SQVTM, CDR2 ANQGSEA. CDR3 length: 15 amino acids. Trimming cost V 6 bases and J 0 bases, with 16 bases left between them. The CDR3 loop is CSVPRRVRSTDTQYF. The CDR3 DNA reads as TGCAGCGTCCCCCGACGGGTGCGAAGCACAGATACGCAGTATTTT.

This clonotype was observed once. The chain is built from TRBV20-1 and TRBJ2-6; 12 positions match TRBD1. V lost 1 base, J lost 2 bases, and 9 bases stayed unmatched. Germline CDR1 is DFQATT and CDR2 is SNEGSKA (reference sequence). The CDR3 consists of 19 residues. The CDR3 DNA follows: TGCAGTGCTAGAGGACTCTCGGGACAGGGGGCGACTGGGGCCAACGTCCTGACTTTC. It codes for CSARGLSGQGATGANVLTF.

The V and J genes are TRBV7-8 and TRBJ2-1, with 7 bases matching TRBD1. The ends lost 7 bases at V and 4 bases at J; junction bases unmatched: 7. The CDR3 totals 14 residues. Germline CDR1 is SGHVS and CDR2 is FQNEAQ. For the CDR3, the DNA is TGTGCCAGCACCCGGGACAGCGAATACAATGAGCAGTTCTTC. It translates to CASTRDSEYNEQFF.

The V call is TRBV7-2, the J call TRBJ1-6; 7 bases are shared with TRBD1. J lost 9 bases, V lost 8 bases, and 10 bases had no gene match. This CDR3 is built from 14 residues. Germline CDR1 is SGHTA and CDR2 is FQGNSA. DNA of the CDR3: TGTGCCAGCTCCCCAGGAGGGGGCTTTTCACCCCTCCACTTT. Protein product: CASSPGGGFSPLHF.

CDR3 coding DNA: TGTGCCAGCAGCTCCCGGACAGGGGCGAGCTCCTACGAGCAGTACTTC. Protein sequence: CASSSRTGASSYEQYF. J is TRBJ2-7 and V is TRBV7-9; 9 bases agree with TRBD1. CDR3 length equals 16 residues. From germline, CDR1 is SEHNR and CDR2 FQNEAQ (reference sequence). Trimming at V came to 4 bases and at J to 0 bases, leaving 7 bases not matched to a gene.

This chain links TRBV10-2 with TRBJ2-7; perhaps TRBD2 as D (5 bases). Matching the DNA end better, TRBJ2-5 makes the J call doubtful. The germline V gene has CDR1 WSHSY and CDR2 SAAADI. The CDR3 is made up of 13 amino acids. CDR3 sequence (DNA): TGCGCCAGCAGTGAGCTAGCTAGGCAGACCCAGTACTTC. It translates to CASSELARQTQYF.

V is TRBV20-1 and J is TRBJ1-2; D is undetermined. Germline-derived CDR1 and CDR2 are DFQATT and SNEGSKA (reference sequence). The CDR3 totals 13 residues. V was clipped by 3 bases and J by 7 bases, with 15 bases between them. The CDR3 is CSASGTDLGGYTF. CDR3 nucleotides: TGCAGTGCTAGCGGAACTGACCTGGGTGGCTACACCTTC.

This clonotype has a single count. The V call is TRBV15, the J call TRBJ2-3; the match to TRBD2 covers 9 bases. V was pared by 5 bases and J by 0 bases, with 12 bases of the junction left unmatched. CDR1 LNHNV and CDR2 YYDKDF come from the germline V gene (reference sequence). This CDR3 spans 18 amino acids. The chain's CDR3 is CATSENPGLASSTDTQYF. In DNA form, the CDR3 reads TGTGCCACCAGCGAAAACCCGGGACTAGCATCTAGCACAGATACGCAGTATTTT.

The chain uses TRBV7-2 and TRBJ2-3, with a possible D match to TRBD1 (6 bases). The CDR3 has 17 residues. CDR1 and CDR2 (germline): SGHTA, FQGNSA. V gave up 0 bases and J gave up 2 bases, with 15 bases separating them. The CDR3 nucleotides are TGTGCCAGCAGCTTAGCAGGGGGAACCCCAATCACAGATACGCAGTATTTT. Protein: CASSLAGGTPITDTQYF.

The chain carries TRBV13 and TRBJ2-4; TRBD1 matches 9 bases. The CDR3 runs 17 residues. V trimming: 5 bases; J trimming: 2 bases; junction bases outside the gene matches: 10. Germline V gene lookup returns CDR1 PRHDT and CDR2 FYEKMQ (reference sequence). CDR3 in amino acids: CASSHLDRGETKNIQYF. CDR3 sequence (DNA): TGTGCCAGCAGCCACCTGGACAGGGGAGAGACCAAAAACATTCAGTACTTC.

This clonotype was observed many times. V gene TRBV15 combines with J gene TRBJ1-2; D remains ambiguous. Trimming removed 0 bases at V and 3 bases at J, with 5 bases between. Germline values: CDR1 LNHNV, CDR2 YYDKDF (reference sequence). CDR3 size: 13 residues. CDR3 DNA sequence: TGTGCCACCAGCAGAGATGTGGACTATGGCTACACCTTC. The encoded protein is CATSRDVDYGYTF.

This chain connects TRBV20-1 to TRBJ2-7; D uncertain. The ends were cut back, 6 bases at V and 0 bases at J, with 12 bases in the middle. The germline gives CDR1 DFQATT, CDR2 SNEGSKA (reference sequence). The CDR3 contains 13 residues. CDR3 protein: CSARTESSYEQYF. The DNA of the CDR3 is TGCAGTGCCCGAACAGAGAGCTCCTACGAGCAGTACTTC.

In this sample, this clonotype turned up a few times. The chain carries TRBV28 and TRBJ1-4, with unresolved D. Per germline, CDR1 MDHEN and CDR2 SYDVKM. V was clipped by 3 bases and J by 2 bases, with 13 bases between them. There are 16 residues in the CDR3. The CDR3 coding sequence is TGTGCCAGCAGTTTCGAACGCCTGCCTACTAATGAAAAACTGTTTTTT. Translation gives CASSFERLPTNEKLFF.

This clonotype was counted between two and nine times. V and J are TRBV20-1 and TRBJ2-7, with D perhaps TRBD1 (6 bases). The germline V and J ends were trimmed by 6 bases and 0 bases, with 21 bases remaining between them. CDR1 and CDR2 (germline): DFQATT, SNEGSKA (reference sequence). This CDR3 has 16 amino acids. CDR3 bases: TGCAGTGCCAGTACCCTACCGGGACAAAGCTCCTACGAGCAGTACTTC. Its protein product is CSASTLPGQSSYEQYF.

This clonotype has a handful of counts. The chain uses TRBV4-2 and TRBJ2-1; TRBD1 or TRBD2 may be the D gene (7 bases each). Trimming cost V 4 bases and J 2 bases, with 18 bases left between them. The CDR3 totals 17 residues. In germline, CDR1 is LGHNA, CDR2 YNFKEQ. CDR3 residues: CASSPFLQGGTYNEQFF. The CDR3 coding sequence is TGTGCCAGCAGCCCTTTCCTGCAGGGGGGGACCTACAATGAGCAGTTCTTC.

The chain is built from TRBV6-2 or TRBV6-3 and TRBJ2-7, with TRBD1 matching over 7 bases. This CDR3 is built from 15 residues. Germline V CDR1 and CDR2: MNHEY, SVGEGT. V dropped 6 bases and J dropped 2; count of bases not matched to a gene: 10. CDR3: CASSNHRGITYEQYF. In DNA form, the CDR3 reads TGTGCCAGCAGCAACCACAGGGGCATCACCTACGAGCAGTACTTC.

V and J are TRBV5-1 and TRBJ2-1, with D unresolved. CDR1 is SGHRS and CDR2 is YFSETQ in the germline V gene. CDR3 length: 17 amino acids. Trimming took 0 bases from V and 0 from J, leaving 13 bases between them. This CDR3 reads CASSLESRTISYNEQFF. The DNA for the CDR3 is TGCGCCAGCAGCTTGGAGAGTAGGACGATCTCCTACAATGAGCAGTTCTTC.

The chain couples TRBV13 to TRBJ2-3; D not certain. The germline V gene encodes CDR1 PRHDT and CDR2 FYEKMQ (reference sequence). This CDR3 has 15 amino acids. Trimming took 1 base from V and 2 from J, leaving 10 bases between them. The CDR3 coding sequence is TGTGCCAGCAGCTTAGAGGGATCTGACACAGATACGCAGTATTTT. Its protein is CASSLEGSDTDTQYF.

In the case of this clonotype: A much larger clone lies one base from this, so it may be a read error. V is TRBV6-2 or TRBV6-3 and J is TRBJ1-5; D uncertain. The V and J ends lost 6 bases and 0 bases respectively, with 12 bases between them. Germline V gene sequence: CDR1 MNHEY, CDR2 SVGEGT. This CDR3 has 15 residues. This CDR3 is CASRSGRTSNQPQHF. The CDR3 coding sequence is TGTGCCAGCAGATCCGGTAGGACTAGCAATCAGCCCCAGCATTTT.

The chain couples TRBV20-1 to TRBJ2-1, with 8 bases identical to TRBD2. This CDR3 comprises 14 residues. With 6 bases clipped from V and 0 bases from J, the junction kept 4 bases outside the gene matches. Germline-derived CDR1 and CDR2 are DFQATT and SNEGSKA (reference sequence). The CDR3 DNA is TGCAGTGCGCCCGGGACTAGCTCCTACAATGAGCAGTTCTTC. This codes for CSAPGTSSYNEQFF.

The chain links TRBV7-9 to TRBJ2-1; tentatively, D is TRBD2 (5 bases). The CDR3 has 17 amino acids. Germline CDR1 SEHNR, CDR2 FQNEAQ (reference sequence). V lost 3 bases and J lost 4, with 19 bases in between. CDR3 nucleotides: TGTGCCAGCAGCTTGCTCCGTGGTGTTAGGACTTACAATGAGCAGTTCTTC. It specifies CASSLLRGVRTYNEQFF.

A few counts support this clonotype. J is TRBJ2-3 and V is TRBV6-2 or TRBV6-3; D gene ambiguous. Germline loops: CDR1 MNHEY, CDR2 SVGEGT. The V end lost 4 bases, the J end lost 2 bases, and 10 bases lay between the germline ends. The CDR3 is made up of 14 amino acids. The CDR3 reads CASSSPIHTDTQYF. The CDR3 DNA follows: TGTGCCAGCAGTTCCCCCATTCACACAGATACGCAGTATTTT.

The CDR3 region is CATSRGPPTGFNYGYTF. In nucleotides, the CDR3 is TGTGCCACCAGCAGAGGCCCCCCGACAGGCTTTAACTATGGCTACACCTTC. The V gene is TRBV15, the J gene TRBJ1-2; D may be TRBD1 (6 bases). CDR3 size: 17 residues. V gave up 1 base and J gave up 1 base, with 16 bases separating them. Germline loops: CDR1 LNHNV, CDR2 YYDKDF (reference sequence).